The 23 T cell receptor beta chains below were found in one sample sequenced in a study of blood T cells in healthy people across ages. Next came a second PCR, run for about 6 to 12 cycles, which used a sample-barcoded 5' primer along with a J-beta primer mix. TCRdb re-analysed the 5' RACE reads in MiXCR, keeping a single row per CDR3 protein. Of about 810,000 distinct CDR3 sequences listed, roughly 35% are singletons. Input material: blood. Receptors originate from a man between 18 and 29 years old in good health.

The chain is built from TRBV29-1 and TRBJ1-1; D possibly corresponds to TRBD1 (5 bases). The CDR3 runs to 14 residues. V dropped 6 bases and J dropped 5 bases, with 19 bases sitting between them. CDR1 is SQVTM, CDR2 ANQGSEA, per germline. The CDR3 DNA is TGCAGCGTCACAGGAAGCCCAGTTTTAACTGAAGCTTTCTTT. It specifies CSVTGSPVLTEAFF.

This sequence joins TRBV4-3 and TRBJ1-1; D uncertain. V was pared by 0 bases and J by 1 base, with 9 bases between. Germline values: CDR1 LGHNA, CDR2 YSLEER. CDR3 length: 15 residues. The CDR3 is CASSQDLNANTEAFF. CDR3 nucleotides: TGCGCCAGCAGCCAAGATCTGAACGCGAACACTGAAGCTTTCTTT.

CDR3 sequence: CASSPLLGLSGSEQFF. CDR3 coding DNA: TGTGCCAGCTCACCACTCTTAGGACTCTCCGGGTCTGAGCAGTTCTTC. The chain is built from TRBV18 and TRBJ2-1, with D possibly being TRBD2 (5 bases). Trimming shortened V by 1 base and J by 9 bases, and 19 bases separated the two germline ends. The CDR3 extends over 16 amino acids. Germline CDR1 KGHSH, CDR2 LQKENI.

The chain links TRBV14 to TRBJ1-1; D is undetermined. CDR1 is SGHDN and CDR2 is FVKESK in the germline V gene. With 5 bases removed from V and 4 bases from J, the gap between germline ends came to 14 bases. The CDR3 covers 14 residues. The CDR3 DNA sequence: TGTGCCAGCAGCAGGACCTTCAGCGGCACTGAAGCTTTCTTT. Its protein is CASSRTFSGTEAFF.

This clonotype was found a few times. The gene calls are TRBV11-3 and TRBJ1-1; D is unclear. CDR3 length: 15 amino acids. With 0 bases removed from V and 7 bases from J, the gap between germline ends came to 15 bases. CDR1 SGHNT and CDR2 YENEEA come from the germline V gene. The CDR3: CASSLEGMGTDEAFF. CDR3 nucleotides: TGTGCCAGCAGCTTAGAGGGTATGGGTACAGATGAAGCTTTCTTT.

This chain uses TRBV9 with TRBJ2-3; tentative D call: TRBD1 (6 bases). This CDR3 has 16 amino acids. Trimming removed 0 bases from V and 4 bases from J, with 15 bases in between. Germline values: CDR1 SGDLS, CDR2 YYNGEE. CDR3 region: CASSVGRRGSSDTQYF. CDR3 DNA: TGTGCCAGCAGCGTAGGCCGCAGGGGTTCTTCAGATACGCAGTATTTT.

To note about this clonotype: A much bigger clone sits one base away, suggesting this may be a read error. The gene calls are TRBV12-3 or TRBV12-4 and TRBJ2-1; D is undetermined. CDR3 length: 13 residues. Trimming cost V 4 bases and J 6 bases, with 10 bases left between them. CDR3 sequence (DNA): TGTGCCAGCAGTTGCGGAACAATCAATGAGCAGTTCTTC. Its protein is CASSCGTINEQFF.

The V and J genes are TRBV28 and TRBJ2-1; TRBD1 matches at 9 bases. This CDR3 contains 15 residues. The V gene end was trimmed by 2 bases and the J gene end by 6 bases; junction bases not matched to a gene: 5. Germline V gives CDR1 MDHEN, CDR2 SYDVKM. The CDR3 DNA sequence: TGTGCCAGCAGTTTAAGGACAGGGGTCCCCAATGAGCAGTTCTTC. Translation: CASSLRTGVPNEQFF.

The V and J genes are TRBV7-9 and TRBJ2-5; 9 bases agree with TRBD2. The J call may be in error: the DNA end matches TRBJ2-7 better. Germline V CDR1 and CDR2: SEHNR, FQNEAQ (reference sequence). The length of the CDR3 is 12 residues. This chain's CDR3 is CASTSGRYEQYF. The CDR3 region has the DNA TGTGCCAGCACGAGCGGGAGGTACGAGCAGTACTTC.

The chain couples TRBV10-3 to TRBJ1-1; D remains unclear. V dropped 11 bases and J dropped 4 bases, with 20 bases sitting between them. The CDR3 is 14 amino acids. The germline gives CDR1 ENHRY, CDR2 SYGVKD. CDR3 residues: CAAKSVGEGTEAFF. DNA of the CDR3: TGTGCCGCGAAATCAGTCGGGGAGGGCACTGAAGCTTTCTTT.

This chain links TRBV5-1 with TRBJ1-2; a possible D gene is TRBD1 (6 bases). The CDR3 has 15 amino acids. Between the trimmed V and J ends, which lost 0 bases and 3 bases, there was a span of 12 bases. CDR1 is SGHRS and CDR2 is YFSETQ in the germline V gene. CDR3 DNA: TGCGCCAGCAGCTTGGGCTGGACAGTCGACTATGGCTACACCTTC. Residues: CASSLGWTVDYGYTF.

The chain recombines TRBV4-1 with TRBJ2-5, with D perhaps TRBD1 (6 bases). The V end was cut by 4 bases, the J end by 11 bases, with 23 bases between. This CDR3 has 15 residues. From germline, CDR1 is MGHRA and CDR2 YSYEKL. The CDR3 bases are TGCGCCAGCAGCCTCTCGCCTGGACAGTCTGAAGAGCAGTACTTC. Amino acid sequence: CASSLSPGQSEEQYF.

This clonotype was seen more than once but under ten times. This chain uses TRBV7-3 with TRBJ1-1, with D maybe TRBD1 (6 bases). The CDR3 contains 13 residues. The V end was cut by 0 bases, the J end by 11 bases, with 13 bases between. Germline CDR1 SGHTA, CDR2 FQGTGA. CDR3 coding DNA: TGTGCCAGCAGCTTAACGCGAAGGGACACGGCTTTCTTT. This encodes CASSLTRRDTAFF.

This clonotype was observed a handful of times. V usage is TRBV7-3 and J usage is TRBJ2-1; 7 bases fit TRBD1. Germline-derived CDR1 and CDR2 are SGHTA and FQGTGA. The ends lost 5 bases at V and 5 bases at J; junction bases unmatched: 15. This CDR3 spans 17 amino acids. The CDR3 DNA is TGTGCCAGCAGCATTACAGGGGCCGGGAAGGGGAACAATGAGCAGTTCTTC. Its protein product is CASSITGAGKGNNEQFF.

This clonotype was observed a single time. A much larger clone is a single base away; this may be a read error. V and J are TRBV5-1 and TRBJ2-2; D is uncertain. The CDR3 totals 14 residues. Looked up from germline, CDR1 is SGHRS and CDR2 is YFSETQ. CDR3 amino acids: CASGLSLNTGELFF. CDR3 DNA sequence: TGCGCCAGCGGCTTGTCACTGAACACCGGGGAGCTGTTTTTT.

The chain employs TRBV6-5 and TRBJ1-1; D might be TRBD1 (5 bases). This CDR3 has 15 amino acids. Germline V CDR1 and CDR2: MNHEY, SVGAGI. V was clipped by 4 bases and J by 1 base, with 13 bases between them. The CDR3 nucleotides read TGTGCCAGCAGTTTAGGGGCAGCCCCGAACACTGAAGCTTTCTTT. As protein: CASSLGAAPNTEAFF.

This clonotype was seen a handful of times. The rearrangement joins TRBV15 to TRBJ2-1, with D possibly matching TRBD2 (7 bases). CDR3 length: 17 amino acids. The germline CDR1 and CDR2 sequences are LNHNV and YYDKDF (reference sequence). V lost 5 bases, J lost 10 bases, and 27 bases lay in between. CDR3 protein: CATSAGGFGDTTYEQFF. CDR3 bases: TGTGCCACCAGCGCCGGGGGGTTCGGGGACACTACCTACGAGCAGTTCTTC.

This clonotype was detected many times. The chain employs TRBV2 and TRBJ2-1; D is unresolved. CDR1 and CDR2 from the germline V gene are SNHLY and FYNNEI. This CDR3 spans 14 amino acids. Trimming removed 5 bases from V and 2 bases from J, with 10 bases in between. The CDR3 protein is CASSRRPPYNEQFF. In DNA, the CDR3 is TGTGCCAGCAGTAGGCGTCCCCCCTACAATGAGCAGTTCTTC.

This clonotype has at least ten counts. This sequence joins TRBV20-1 and TRBJ2-7; 8 bases line up with TRBD1. V lost 4 bases and J lost 3; bases outside the gene matches: 5. The CDR3 has 13 residues. CDR1 is DFQATT and CDR2 is SNEGSKA in the germline V gene (reference sequence). CDR3: CSATQTGGYEQYF. CDR3 in DNA: TGCAGTGCTACACAAACAGGGGGCTACGAGCAGTACTTC.

Of note for this clonotype: Given a much more abundant clone one base away, this may be a read error. The J gene is TRBJ2-5, the V gene TRBV9, with D possibly being TRBD2 (5 bases). Trimming pared 4 bases from V and 9 bases from J, leaving 13 bases between. Germline CDR1 and CDR2: SGDLS and YYNGEE. The CDR3 extends over 12 amino acids. The chain's CDR3 is CASSTREGPQYF. The DNA of the CDR3 is TGTGCCAGCAGCACCCGGGAAGGGCCCCAGTACTTC.

This sequence joins TRBV3-1 and TRBJ2-5; 12 bases are shared with TRBD2. Germline CDR1 and CDR2: LGHDT and YNNKEL (reference sequence). V was clipped by 3 bases and J by 1 base; unmatched bases: 3. The CDR3 spans 16 residues. CDR3 protein: CASSHTSGGLQETQYF. CDR3 nucleotides: TGTGCCAGCAGCCACACTAGCGGGGGGCTCCAAGAGACCCAGTACTTC.

This clonotype was detected a few times. The CDR3 spells CASSRGGRGYLVSNQPQHF. DNA for the CDR3: TGTGCCAGCAGCCGCGGGGGTCGGGGCTACCTGGTCAGCAATCAGCCCCAGCATTTT. The chain has TRBV12-3 or TRBV12-4 and TRBJ1-5, with D possibly being TRBD1 (5 bases). The germline V and J ends were trimmed by 6 bases and 1 base, with 25 bases remaining between them. The CDR3 extends over 19 amino acids.

This clonotype was seen a handful of times. This chain joins TRBV12-3 or TRBV12-4 and TRBJ1-1; 7 bases are shared with TRBD1. V lost 5 bases and J lost 4; bases outside the gene matches: 7. The CDR3 runs 14 residues. CDR3 protein: CASSLQGLRTEAFF. The CDR3 DNA sequence: TGTGCCAGCAGTCTACAGGGGTTGCGCACTGAAGCTTTCTTT.